The 5 T cell receptor beta chains presented below share a single source sample, sequenced in a study of blood T cell repertoires in COVID-19. Sequenced by immunoSEQ multiplex PCR; TCRdb stores in-frame clones only, minus some. The sample carries approximately 260,000 clones, around nine tenths recorded once. Sequenced: peripheral blood. These receptors all stem from a woman in her seventies with COVID-19, enrolled during active disease.

The rearrangement uses TRBV19 and TRBJ2-3, with D possibly TRBD1 on 6 matching bases. The CDR3 runs 15 residues. Germline lookup yields CDR1 LNHDA and CDR2 SQIVND (reference sequence). V was shortened by 3 bases and J by 0 bases, with 10 bases between the two germline ends. CDR3 bases: TGTGCCAGTAGTATGGGGACAACTAGCACAGATACGCAGTATTTT. It specifies CASSMGTTSTDTQYF.

The chain couples TRBV3-1 (or the pseudogene TRBV3-2) to TRBJ2-5, with 8 bases aligning to TRBD2. Germline CDR1 reads LGHDT; CDR2 reads YNNKEL (reference sequence). The CDR3 is made up of 16 amino acids. V was pared by 0 bases and J by 1 base, with 4 bases of the junction left unmatched. The CDR3 reads CASSQESTSGQETQYF. The CDR3 nucleotides read TGTGCCAGCAGCCAAGAGTCTACTAGCGGCCAAGAGACCCAGTACTTC.

A few counts support this clone. The chain carries TRBV7-3 and TRBJ2-7; 14 bases agree with TRBD2. Germline V lookup: CDR1 SGHTA, CDR2 FQGTGA. CDR3 length: 14 residues. The J segment lost 7 bases and the V segment lost 5 bases, leaving 4 bases of the junction unmatched. The CDR3 nucleotides are TGTGCCAGCAGCCGGACTAGCGGGAGGTATGAGCAGTACTTC. This sequence encodes CASSRTSGRYEQYF.

The CDR3 DNA follows: TGTGCCTGGCTCACCACCGGGACTTGGGGGTCACCCCTCCACTTT. Translation: CAWLTTGTWGSPLHF. This chain connects TRBV30 to TRBJ1-6; D possibly corresponds to TRBD1 (5 bases). The length of the CDR3 is 15 residues. V lost 5 bases and J lost 10, with 21 bases in between. Germline-derived CDR1 and CDR2 are GTSNPN and SVGIG (reference sequence).

The V gene is TRBV6-1, the J gene TRBJ2-6; tentatively, D is TRBD1 (5 bases). The CDR3 length is 17 residues. Germline CDR1 MNHNS, CDR2 SASEGT. Trimming pared 2 bases from V and 2 bases from J, leaving 13 bases between. The CDR3 sequence is CASSELSRVAGANVLTF. For the CDR3, the DNA is TGTGCCAGCAGTGAATTAAGCAGGGTAGCTGGGGCCAACGTCCTGACTTTC.